Each of the 13 T cell receptor beta chains below was sequenced from the same sample in a study of cytomegalovirus exposure and HLA in healthy donors. PCR was performed using 60 Vbeta and 13 Jbeta primers. Method: immunoSEQ multiplex PCR; TCRdb's copy keeps in-frame clones and lacks some. The sample includes about 46,000 clones. Sample: PBMCs. These receptors all stem from a woman aged 40 to 55 in good health and CMV-seronegative.

This chain joins TRBV7-3 and TRBJ2-1; a weak D match, TRBD2 (7 bases). The germline V gene encodes CDR1 SGHTA and CDR2 FQGTGA. Trimming took off 3 bases at V and 13 bases at J, with 25 bases between the two ends. The CDR3 consists of 16 residues. This CDR3 is CASSLGLGGGTPRQFF. CDR3 in DNA: TGTGCCAGCAGCTTGGGGTTAGGGGGAGGGACTCCGCGACAGTTCTTC. Using reference TRBV7-3 and TRBJ2-1 for the parts outside the CDR3, the full variable domain is GAGVSQTPSNKVTEKGKYVELRCDPISGHTALYWYRQSLGQGPEFLIYFQGTGAADDSGLPNDRFFAVRPEGSVSTLKIQRTERGDSAVYLCASSLGLGGGTPRQFFGPGTRLTVL.

The chain carries TRBV29-1 and TRBJ2-5, with D hard to call. Germline V CDR1 and CDR2: SQVTM, ANQGSEA. This CDR3 has 14 residues. Deletions cut 0 bases from V and 7 bases from J, with 15 bases between. The CDR3, as DNA: TGCAGCGTTGAAGAGGGTGACTCAGCTGCGACCCAGTACTTC. Protein sequence: CSVEEGDSAATQYF.

J is TRBJ2-7 and V is TRBV5-6; perhaps TRBD1 as D (6 bases). The germline V gene encodes CDR1 SGHDT and CDR2 YYEEEE. Trimming left V 5 bases short and J 5 bases short, with 14 bases between. The CDR3 is 13 amino acids. The CDR3: CASRFAGDHEQYF. CDR3 in DNA: TGTGCCAGCAGATTTGCAGGGGATCACGAGCAGTACTTC.

The chain has TRBV25-1 and TRBJ2-5; 11 positions agree with TRBD2. The J call could be wrong; TRBJ2-7 is a better fit for the DNA end. Germline V lookup: CDR1 MGHDK, CDR2 SYGVNS. The CDR3 consists of 18 residues. The CDR3 is CASSSTGGLAVNPYEQYF. CDR3 nucleotide sequence: TGTGCCAGCAGTAGTACAGGGGGACTAGCGGTTAACCCCTACGAGCAGTACTTC.

The V and J genes are TRBV9 and TRBJ2-5, with 7 bases fitting TRBD2. V shed 4 bases and J 4 bases; nucleotides not matched to a gene: 4. The CDR3 has 13 amino acids. Germline V gene lookup returns CDR1 SGDLS and CDR2 YYNGEE. The chain's CDR3 is CASSPWGGETQYF. The CDR3 bases are TGTGCCAGCAGCCCTTGGGGGGGAGAGACCCAGTACTTC.

The DNA for the CDR3 is TGCGCCAGCAGCCAGGCACGGGGGAATTACCACAATGAGCAGTTCTTC. Its protein is CASSQARGNYHNEQFF. V is TRBV4-3 and J is TRBJ2-1, with a possible D match to TRBD2 (6 bases). This CDR3 has 16 amino acids. Germline assignment: CDR1 LGHNA and CDR2 YSLEER. The V and J ends lost 3 bases and 5 bases respectively, with 17 bases between them.

V is TRBV5-1 and J is TRBJ1-3; 7 bases align to TRBD1. Germline trimming cut 5 bases from V and 0 bases from J; bases unmatched to any gene: 8. Germline loops: CDR1 SGHRS, CDR2 YFSETQ. The CDR3 extends over 16 amino acids. CDR3 residues: CASSRDSASSGNTIYF. CDR3 coding DNA: TGCGCCAGCAGTCGGGACAGCGCGAGCTCTGGAAACACCATATATTTT.

The chain couples TRBV28 to TRBJ1-5, with D possibly being TRBD1 (5 bases). CDR3 length: 15 amino acids. With 5 bases removed from V and 3 bases from J, the gap between germline ends came to 14 bases. Germline V gives CDR1 MDHEN, CDR2 SYDVKM. CDR3 sequence: CASSNQGGANQPQHF. In DNA form, the CDR3 reads TGTGCCAGCAGTAATCAGGGTGGGGCCAATCAGCCCCAGCATTTT.

This chain connects TRBV2 to TRBJ2-3; 13 bases are shared with TRBD2. J lost 7 bases, V lost 4 bases, and 2 bases had no gene match. Germline V gives CDR1 SNHLY, CDR2 FYNNEI. The CDR3 is 14 residues long. Here the CDR3 DNA reads TGTGCCAGCAGTGGGACTAGCGGGAGAAATACGCAGTATTTT. Protein sequence: CASSGTSGRNTQYF.

This chain uses TRBV29-1 with TRBJ1-1; D gene uncertain. CDR1 SQVTM and CDR2 ANQGSEA come from the germline V gene. The CDR3 contains 12 residues. Trimming cost V 4 bases and J 0 bases, with 6 bases left between them. CDR3 protein: CSVGYMNTEAFF. CDR3 nucleotides: TGCAGCGTTGGATACATGAACACTGAAGCTTTCTTT.

The chain carries TRBV19 and TRBJ1-1; 7 nucleotides line up with TRBD1. The trim removed 8 bases at V and 11 bases at J, leaving 5 bases unmatched. Per the germline V gene, CDR1 is LNHDA and CDR2 is SQIVND (reference sequence). This CDR3 is 10 amino acids long. CDR3 DNA: TGTGCCAGTCGGGGGACAGAGGCTTTCTTT. It encodes CASRGTEAFF.

The rearrangement joins TRBV5-6 to TRBJ2-4, with D perhaps TRBD1 (5 bases). CDR1 is SGHDT and CDR2 is YYEEEE in the germline V gene. V lost 5 bases and J lost 0, with 12 bases in between. This CDR3 is 15 amino acids long. The CDR3 here is CASSYRSLAKNIQYF. In DNA form, the CDR3 reads TGTGCCAGCAGTTACAGGTCTCTAGCCAAAAACATTCAGTACTTC.

The gene calls are TRBV6-1 and TRBJ2-1, with TRBD2 as a possible D gene (5 bases). The length of the CDR3 is 14 residues. Trimming shortened V by 4 bases and J by 5 bases, and 12 bases separated the two germline ends. Germline V gives CDR1 MNHNS, CDR2 SASEGT. CDR3 nucleotides: TGTGCCAGCAGTGTACGGGGTTCCGACAATGAGCAGTTCTTC. This encodes CASSVRGSDNEQFF.